This is a list of T cell receptor beta chains from one sample in a study of blood T cell repertoires in COVID-19. Measured with immunoSEQ multiplex PCR; TCRdb has only the in-frame clones, and not every one. The sample carries some 260,000 clones, 80% to 90% recorded once. The sample consisted of peripheral blood. The receptors stem from a woman between 65 and 79 years old with COVID-19, enrolled during active disease. The CDR3 runs from the conserved cysteine through the conserved F or W. The D gene is left open where the match is weak. The size field is filled for only some rows; it gives once, few, many or a size class.

d_gene	v_gene	j_gene	abundance	CDR3aa	CDR3nt
.	TRBV11-2	TRBJ1-3	few	CASSLTSIPGNTIYF	TGTGCCAGCAGCTTGACTTCTATTCCAGGAAACACCATATATTTT
.	TRBV4-3	TRBJ2-3	.	CASSQASTDTQYF	TGCGCCAGCAGCCAAGCCTCCACAGATACGCAGTATTTT
TRBD1	TRBV3-1/TRBV3-2	TRBJ1-1	.	CASSLQGLNTEAFF	TGTGCCAGCAGCCTACAGGGGTTGAACACTGAAGCTTTCTTT
.	TRBV6-5	TRBJ1-2	.	CASTGLGGLGYGYTF	TGTGCCAGCACCGGGCTAGGGGGTCTCGGGTATGGCTACACCTTC
TRBD2	TRBV5-1	TRBJ2-7	.	CASSLEASGLPYEQYF	TGCGCCAGCAGCTTGGAGGCTAGCGGCCTTCCGTACGAGCAGTACTTC
TRBD1	TRBV4-2	TRBJ2-7	.	CASSPRTGTYEQYF	TGTGCCAGCAGCCCGCGGACAGGGACCTACGAGCAGTACTTC
.	TRBV2	TRBJ1-2	.	CASSEYRYYGYTF	TGTGCCAGCAGTGAGTACAGGTACTATGGCTACACCTTC
.	TRBV4-1	TRBJ1-5	.	CASSPQGNNQPQHF	TGCGCCAGCAGCCCACAGGGAAACAATCAGCCCCAGCATTTT
TRBD1	TRBV5-6	TRBJ2-7	many	CASSWGQISYEQYF	TGTGCCAGCAGCTGGGGACAGATCTCCTACGAGCAGTACTTC
TRBD1	TRBV2	TRBJ1-1	once	CASRRTGGIRFTEAFF	TGTGCCAGCAGGAGGACAGGGGGGATAAGGTTCACTGAAGCTTTCTTT
TRBD1	TRBV5-6	TRBJ1-4	.	CASSGQGAEKLFF	TGTGCCAGCAGCGGACAGGGGGCGGAAAAACTGTTTTTT
TRBD2	TRBV18	TRBJ2-2	.	CASSTQSSGNTGELFF	TGTGCCAGCTCAACACAATCTAGCGGGAACACCGGGGAGCTGTTTTTT
TRBD2	TRBV5-1	TRBJ2-1	.	CASSLGSAGAYNEQFF	TGCGCCAGCAGCTTGGGTTCCGCGGGAGCCTACAATGAGCAGTTCTTC
TRBD1	TRBV6-2/TRBV6-3	TRBJ1-1	.	CASSGPGQQAFF	TGTGCCAGCAGTGGACCGGGACAGCAAGCTTTCTTT
.	TRBV11-3	TRBJ2-7	.	CASSLRQAEQYF	TGTGCCAGCAGTCTCCGGCAGGCTGAGCAGTACTTC
TRBD1	TRBV28	TRBJ1-2	many	CASSSIYPDRGSNYGYTF	TGTGCCAGCAGTTCAATCTACCCGGACAGGGGATCTAACTATGGCTACACCTTC
TRBD1	TRBV27	TRBJ1-1	.	CARTKTGMNTEAFF	TGTGCCAGGACCAAGACAGGGATGAACACTGAAGCTTTCTTT
.	TRBV10-3	TRBJ2-1	.	CATWTRPEDEQFF	TGTGCCACCTGGACAAGACCCGAGGATGAGCAGTTCTTC